The entry that follows covers one T cell receptor beta chain sequence. The CDR3 has 15 residues. V lost 4 bases to trimming and J lost 3 bases; unmatched junction nucleotides: 7. CDR1 and CDR2 (germline): MGHRA, YSYEKL. The data derive from a study of T-cell memory formation after mild COVID-19. Each CDR3 protein gets one entry after TCRdb re-called the 5' RACE reads with MiXCR. The sample consists of 350,000 to 450,000 distinct CDR3 sequences, roughly 20% of them appearing once. V is TRBV4-1 and J is TRBJ2-7; 9 nucleotides agree with TRBD1. This clonotype was sampled from an adult woman who had mild COVID-19 (a few samples of this study predate the infection). Cell type and time point are not known. The sequenced sample was PBMCs or a T cell subset sorted from them (not recorded which). CDR3 residues: CASSPLDRGDYEQYF. CDR3 DNA: TGCGCCAGCAGCCCTTTAGACAGGGGGGACTACGAGCAGTACTTC.